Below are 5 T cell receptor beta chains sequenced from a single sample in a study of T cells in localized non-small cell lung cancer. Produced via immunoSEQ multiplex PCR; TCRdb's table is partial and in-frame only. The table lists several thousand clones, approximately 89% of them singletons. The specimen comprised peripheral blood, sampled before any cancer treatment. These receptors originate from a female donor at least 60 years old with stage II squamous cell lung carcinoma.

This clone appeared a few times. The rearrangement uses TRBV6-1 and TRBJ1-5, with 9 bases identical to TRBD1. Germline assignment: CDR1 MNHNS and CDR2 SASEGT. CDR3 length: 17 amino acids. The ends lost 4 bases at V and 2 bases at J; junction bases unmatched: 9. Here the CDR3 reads CASSGLTGGLGNQPQHF. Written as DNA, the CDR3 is TGTGCCAGCAGTGGACTGACAGGGGGACTGGGCAATCAGCCCCAGCATTTT.

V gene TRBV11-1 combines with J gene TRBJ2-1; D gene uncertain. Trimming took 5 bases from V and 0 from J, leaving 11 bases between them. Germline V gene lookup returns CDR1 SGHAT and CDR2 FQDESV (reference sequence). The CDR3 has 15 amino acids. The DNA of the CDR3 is TGTGCCAGCAGCGATCCCAGAAGCTCCTACAATGAGCAGTTCTTC. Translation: CASSDPRSSYNEQFF.

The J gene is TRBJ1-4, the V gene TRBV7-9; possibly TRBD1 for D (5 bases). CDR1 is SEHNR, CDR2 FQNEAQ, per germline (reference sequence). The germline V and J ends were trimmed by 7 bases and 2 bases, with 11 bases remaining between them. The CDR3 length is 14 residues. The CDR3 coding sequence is TGTGCCAGCAACGCCTGGGGCACTAATGAAAAACTGTTTTTT. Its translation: CASNAWGTNEKLFF.

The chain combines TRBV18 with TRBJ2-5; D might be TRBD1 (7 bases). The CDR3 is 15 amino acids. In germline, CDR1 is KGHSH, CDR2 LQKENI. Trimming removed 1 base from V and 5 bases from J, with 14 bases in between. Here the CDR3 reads CASSPQSAGGETQYF. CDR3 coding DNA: TGTGCCAGCTCACCACAGTCAGCAGGGGGGGAGACCCAGTACTTC.

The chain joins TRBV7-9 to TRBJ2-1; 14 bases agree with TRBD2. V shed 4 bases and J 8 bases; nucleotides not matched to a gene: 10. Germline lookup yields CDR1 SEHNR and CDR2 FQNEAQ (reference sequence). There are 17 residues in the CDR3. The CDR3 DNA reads TGTGCCAGCAGCTCAGGACTAGCGGGGGGCCAGAGACATGAGCAGTTCTTC. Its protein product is CASSSGLAGGQRHEQFF.